Sequencing of this T cell receptor (beta chain) was carried out in a study of control samples from healthy donors and cancer patients. Clones were sequenced by immunoSEQ multiplex PCR, and TCRdb holds only the in-frame ones, with some missing. The data contain approximately 100,000 clones, about 89% of them singletons. CDR3 length: 13 amino acids. V shed 4 bases, J shed 6 bases, and the junction held 3 bases outside the gene matches. Looked up from germline, CDR1 is SGHRS and CDR2 is YFSETQ. The specimen sequenced was blood. The chain recombines TRBV5-1 with TRBJ1-1; 10 bases align to TRBD1. The TCR was taken from a woman aged 45 to 65 in good health. CDR3 nucleotides: TGCGCCAGCAGCCCCGGACAGGGGGCTGAAGCTTTCTTT. It encodes CASSPGQGAEAFF.